This TCR beta chain is drawn from a study of identifying expanded T cells in peripheral blood. Whole-study results and caveats: Clone count variance between roughly 2-week samples rose with total template count.

On this clone: The antigen remains undetermined.

CDR1 and CDR2 from the germline V gene are SGHRS and YFSETQ. V was clipped by 0 bases and J by 7 bases, with 7 bases between them. The CDR3 spans 12 residues. The protocol was immunoSEQ multiplex PCR, while the TCRdb copy is restricted to in-frame clones and leaves out a portion. Of roughly 61,000 clones in the sample, over 85% were seen once. The sample consisted of blood. This sequence joins TRBV5-1 and TRBJ2-5; either TRBD1 or TRBD2 may fit D (6 bases each). The receptor comes from a person aged 18-70 years in good health. CDR3 loop: CASSLAGATQYF. The CDR3 nucleotides are TGCGCCAGCAGCTTGGCGGGGGCGACCCAGTACTTC.